This is a list of T cell receptor beta chains from one sample in a study of vaccination and CD4 T cells after COVID-19. For these receptors, no antigen is known. Each CDR3 protein is one row after TCRdb ran MiXCR on the PCR reads. This repertoire shows about 14,000 distinct CDR3 sequences, about 56% found once; its top ten account for roughly 8.4%. Material: CD4+ T cells from blood, cultured in vitro, obtained before SARS-CoV-2 vaccination. These TCRs come from a human donor who had recovered from COVID-19. Each CDR3 is given with its conserved first and last residue. D genes are given only for firm matches. Some rows have no size entry. The others give once, few or many, or a class for an expanded clone.

clone size	J gene	D gene	V gene	CDR3 DNA	CDR3 protein
NA	TRBJ2-7	TRBD1	TRBV6-2/TRBV6-3	TGTGCCAGCAGTTACTTCCAGGGGGAATACGAGCAGTACTTC	CASSYFQGEYEQYF
NA	TRBJ1-2	TRBD1	TRBV4-3	TGCGCCAGCAGCCAAGATCCCGCAGGGGGATATGGCTACACCTTC	CASSQDPAGGYGYTF
few	TRBJ2-7	TRBD1	TRBV11-3	TGTGCCAGCAGCTTAGAACCGACAGGGCGCTACGAGCAGTACTTC	CASSLEPTGRYEQYF
NA	TRBJ1-2	TRBD1	TRBV20-1	TGCAGTGCTTACCGGGACAGGCTTTATGGCTACACCTTC	CSAYRDRLYGYTF
NA	TRBJ1-2	TRBD1	TRBV28	TGTGCCAGCTATACAGGGGTCGGCTACACCTTC	CASYTGVGYTF
NA	TRBJ1-6	NA	TRBV29-1	TGCAGCGTTGGACAGGCGAGGGATTCACCCCTCCACTTT	CSVGQARDSPLHF
NA	TRBJ1-1	NA	TRBV27	TGTGCCAGCAGTCCAACAGGACTAAACACTGAAGCTTTCTTT	CASSPTGLNTEAFF
NA	TRBJ1-1	NA	TRBV5-1	TGCGCCAGCAGCTTCAGGTTGAACACTGAAGCTTTCTTT	CASSFRLNTEAFF
once	TRBJ2-5	TRBD1	TRBV19	TGTGCCAGTCAGGGGGCTTGGGAGACCCAGTACTTC	CASQGAWETQYF
NA	TRBJ2-1	TRBD2	TRBV5-4	TGTGCCAGCAGCTCACTAGCGGGAGGGGGTAATGAGCAGTTCTTC	CASSSLAGGGNEQFF
NA	TRBJ2-5	NA	TRBV6-5	TGTGCCAGCAGTTACTCGAAAGGTAGCGGAATCCAAGAGACCCAGTACTTC	CASSYSKGSGIQETQYF
medium-sized	TRBJ1-2	NA	TRBV15	TGTGCCACCAGCAGAGATTATCCCGGGCTCTCAGGGGGCTACACCTTC	CATSRDYPGLSGGYTF
NA	TRBJ1-2	TRBD1	TRBV24-1	TGTGCCACCAGTGAAAGGGACAGGGTAACTTCATTATCGGATGGCTACACCTTC	CATSERDRVTSLSDGYTF
NA	TRBJ1-1	TRBD1	TRBV28	TGTGCCAGCAGACTGTCAGGGGGCATGAACACTGAAGCTTTCTTT	CASRLSGGMNTEAFF
NA	TRBJ1-1	NA	TRBV12-3/TRBV12-4	TGTGCCAGCAGTTCCCCCCAGGCCCTAAAGGCTGAAGCTTTCTTT	CASSSPQALKAEAFF
NA	TRBJ1-6	NA	TRBV27	TGTGCCAGCAGTTTTTTAGGAGGGGTCGGTTCACCCCTCCACTTT	CASSFLGGVGSPLHF
NA	TRBJ2-5	TRBD2	TRBV5-4	TGTGCCAGCAGCACCACTAGCGGGAGGGACGAGACCCAGTACTTC	CASSTTSGRDETQYF
NA	TRBJ1-2	NA	TRBV2	TGTGCCAGCAGGCCCGGACAGACTCGGGGCTACACCTTC	CASRPGQTRGYTF
NA	TRBJ2-3	TRBD1	TRBV2	TGTGCCAGCAGCCGAGGGGACAGGGGGCTGACAGATACGCAGTATTTT	CASSRGDRGLTDTQYF
NA	TRBJ1-1	TRBD1	TRBV6-5	TGTGCCAGCAGTTTCGACAGGGGGAACACTGAAGCTTTCTTT	CASSFDRGNTEAFF
few	TRBJ2-5	NA	TRBV6-1	TGTGCCAGCAGGCCATTTACCGGGCCTCGTTTAGGAGAGACCCAGTACTTC	CASRPFTGPRLGETQYF
NA	TRBJ1-6	NA	TRBV6-5	TGTGCCAGCAGTTACGTAAGGAATTCACCCCTCCACTTT	CASSYVRNSPLHF
NA	TRBJ1-6	NA	TRBV20-1	TGCAGTGCTAGAGATCGACAGGAACCCATCTATAATTCACCCCTCCACTTT	CSARDRQEPIYNSPLHF
NA	TRBJ1-2	TRBD1	TRBV12-3/TRBV12-4	TGTGCCAGCAGTTTAGGACAGGGGGCGCGATATGGCTACACCTTC	CASSLGQGARYGYTF
NA	TRBJ2-5	TRBD1	TRBV7-9	TGTGCCAGCGGCTGGGGGACAGGGGGAAAGACCCAGTACTTC	CASGWGTGGKTQYF
NA	TRBJ1-1	NA	TRBV20-1	TGCAGTGCTAGTGTCCCAGGGGAGGGCACTGAAGCTTTCTTT	CSASVPGEGTEAFF
NA	TRBJ2-3	NA	TRBV20-1	TGCAGTGCTAGAGGGCACCAAAGGTACACAGATACGCAGTATTTT	CSARGHQRYTDTQYF
NA	TRBJ1-2	NA	TRBV9	TGTGCCAGCAGCGCAGCTGGGGGGGGGGCCAACCCTAACTATGGCTACACCTTC	CASSAAGGGANPNYGYTF
NA	TRBJ1-5	NA	TRBV20-1	TGCAGTGCTAGACAGGGCTACAATCAGCCCCAGCATTTT	CSARQGYNQPQHF
NA	TRBJ2-1	TRBD2	TRBV20-1	TGCAGCACCCCAATTCCGACTAGCGGGGGGTACAATGAGCAGTTCTTC	CSTPIPTSGGYNEQFF
NA	TRBJ1-6	NA	TRBV19	TGTGCCAGTAGTACTGACAGTCTAGTTTCACCCCTCCACTTT	CASSTDSLVSPLHF
NA	TRBJ2-7	TRBD1	TRBV6-1	TGTGCCAGCAGCGCGGACAGGGGAGGTTCCTACGAGCAGTACTTC	CASSADRGGSYEQYF
NA	TRBJ1-1	NA	TRBV6-2/TRBV6-3	TGTGCCAGCAGACCCGGACACACTGAAGCTTTCTTT	CASRPGHTEAFF
NA	TRBJ1-2	NA	TRBV18	TGTGCCAGCTCACCAAAGGTCGGGGGGCTTAGCTATGGCTACACCTTC	CASSPKVGGLSYGYTF
few	TRBJ2-7	TRBD2	TRBV20-1	TGCAGTGCTATCGCGACTAGCGGGGCTCTCGAGCAGTACTTC	CSAIATSGALEQYF
NA	TRBJ1-2	TRBD1	TRBV6-1	TGTGCCAGCAACCCAGGGGGGACCTATGGCTACACCTTC	CASNPGGTYGYTF
once	TRBJ2-1	NA	TRBV7-2	TGTGCCAGCAGCCCTAGTTGGGACATCCGTTATGAGCAGTTCTTC	CASSPSWDIRYEQFF
NA	TRBJ1-5	TRBD1	TRBV4-2	TGTGCCAGCAGCCAAGGGGGACAGGGGAGCAATCAGCCCCAGCATTTT	CASSQGGQGSNQPQHF
NA	TRBJ2-7	TRBD2	TRBV28	TGTGCCAGCTATAAGCGGGAGACCTACGAGCAGTACTTC	CASYKRETYEQYF
NA	TRBJ1-2	NA	TRBV25-1	TGTGCCAGCAGTGAAAGCTTTTTAGGGACACCGGTGAGATACACCTTC	CASSESFLGTPVRYTF
NA	TRBJ2-7	TRBD1	TRBV15	TGTGCCACCAGCAGAGATATGGGGGCAGGGGGCCGCCTCGAGCAGTACTTC	CATSRDMGAGGRLEQYF
few	TRBJ2-7	TRBD1	TRBV19	TGTGCCAGTAGTAAGACAGGGGGCGAGCAGTACTTC	CASSKTGGEQYF
NA	TRBJ2-5	TRBD1	TRBV7-7	TGTGCCAGCAGCTTAGGGACAGGGGTGCGAGAGACCCAGTACTTC	CASSLGTGVRETQYF
once	TRBJ2-6	NA	TRBV12-3/TRBV12-4	TGTGCCAGCAGTTTATGGGCCAGGGCCTCCTCTGGGGCCAACGTCCTGACTTTC	CASSLWARASSGANVLTF